This TCR beta chain emerged from a study of cytomegalovirus exposure and HLA in healthy donors (dated by TCRdb to the late 2010s). Some background on the complete study: In an earlier analysis of some 610 of the donors, about 270 Gb of sequence data and 100 million or so unique TCR beta sequences from about 179 million T cells were reported. High-throughput TCR immunosequencing, statistical association of individual TCRs with disease status, and machine learning were combined to predict cytomegalovirus infection status. All discovery cohort repertoires had been generated using a single sequencing platform. A later genetic analysis took genome-wide SNP genotypes for about three fifths of the roughly 670 donors and used that subset as a discovery cohort. An earlier analysis of about 620 of the donors applied high-throughput TCR beta sequencing to assess whether each TCR beta V gene segment acted as functional or pseudogenic. A separate validation cohort of roughly 120 different subjects was used in addition to the roughly 640-subject first cohort. A later analysis re-analyzed previously published TCR beta repertoires from 660 or so donors and added high-resolution HLA genotyping to study TCR occurrence patterns. The aim of the study was to test whether cataloging public T cell receptors could identify signatures of past pathogen exposure. Because of strong linkage in the cohort, roughly five DR-DQ haplotypes were treated as single units for association and clustering. The number of donors typed differed by locus, with 629-630 for A, B, C, DRB1 and DQB1, more than 500 for DQA1, approximately 570 for DPA1, and roughly 450 for DPB1. The later analysis used no new phenotypic data to find candidate immune exposures, relying instead on TCR beta sequences and their occurrence across donors. Alongside the repertoire data, information on donor age, sex, ethnicity and CMV serostatus was compiled. An early release that covered around 590 HLA-typed donors contained approximately 300 gigabases of sequencing data and around 85 million unique TCR sequences. Of the approximately 400 genotyped donors, approximately 82% fell in the genetic ancestry cluster associated with self-reported Caucasian donors. Class I and class II HLA loci were covered by the typing at four-digit resolution. Across some 400 genotyped donors of the cohort, an average of approximately 200,000 unique TCR beta nucleotide sequences per donor were sequenced, and roughly 20% of those sequences were non-productive. The study profiled the T cell repertoires of hundreds of subjects by immunosequencing and related them to cytomegalovirus serostatus. Summary of the overall study and its limitations: For the cohort, immune exposure information was limited to CMV serostatus. A later analysis found that most CMV-associated TCR beta chains appeared HLA-restricted, with HLA associations seemingly driven largely by CMV exposure. Because counts were too low, seventeen rarely observed V segments, including chromosome 9 orphons, were excluded from the earlier analysis of 587 of the donors. When HLA alleles, especially DR and DQ, strongly co-occurred, attributing TCR associations to individual alleles was difficult. The study listed 150 to 200 TCR beta chains as associated with cytomegalovirus. While some public TCRs were present in many individuals, most TCR sequences turned up only very rarely across donors. Linkage disequilibrium might explain the correlated functional status among segregating V segments, but an unknown experimental factor could not be excluded. HLA typing was unavailable for some donors at each locus, so association tests used only the typed subset. In a later genetic analysis, a missense DCLRE1C variant was associated with V-gene and J-gene trimming of TCR beta chains, and the association was replicated in an independent cohort. Because the 87-base-pair reads could not distinguish some IMGT-functional V segments, including TRBV6-2 and TRBV6-3, those segments were excluded. The sequencing pipeline was judged likely to have produced a cluster of highly shared sequence variants as a technical artifact. Sequencing depth was assumed to be roughly uniform across donors in the presence/absence analyses, though that assumption may not hold. In both the original and validation cohorts, the classifier was reported to diagnose cytomegalovirus status with high specificity and sensitivity. In a later analysis, the rate of TCR association differed among HLA loci, with DRB1 alleles having the most associated TCRs and HLA-C alleles having the fewest. In vitro tests confirmed that a few of the cytomegalovirus-associated TCR beta chains recognize cytomegalovirus antigens. According to a later analysis, parvovirus B19, influenza, CMV and Epstein-Barr virus appeared linked to several top co-occurrence clusters. In an earlier analysis of over 550 of the donors, most TCR beta V segments were observed in productive rearrangements about 87% or about 30% of the time, broadly matching IMGT annotations. The authors suggested that the approach could potentially be generalized to other disease states and immunological phenotypes. A further reported finding was that TCR beta sequences accurately predicted the HLA-A and HLA-B alleles for most subjects in the first cohort. In a later genetic analysis, fewer N-insertions in productive TCRs were reported among donors in an Asian-associated ancestry cluster than the 666-donor mean. In this cohort, only TCR beta chains were sequenced, and detectable features were limited by the absence of alpha or paired-chain data. In a later analysis, some 18,000 TCR beta sequences were associated with specific HLA alleles at a false discovery rate of 0.05. In a later analysis, HLA-associated TCR beta chains were found to be more clonally expanded and to have lower generation probabilities than equally common non-associated chains.

Library generation was performed with the immunoSEQ multiplex PCR assay. A mixture of 60 forward primers for TCR Vbeta segments and 13 reverse primers for TCR Jbeta segments was used in the multiplex PCR. The CDR3 region of rearranged TCR beta genes was amplified from genomic DNA by a multiplex PCR assay. The Illumina HiSeq System was used to sequence the amplified TCR beta libraries as 87-base-pair reads. Under the source paper's analysis protocol: Across the 640 or so repertoires, a later analysis counted 80 million or so unique TCR beta chains, around 11 million of which were shared by at least two donors. To remove PCR and sequencing errors, raw reads were error-corrected and collapsed into unique sequences using a nearest-neighbor algorithm that merged closely related sequences. V, D and J gene segments were assigned by aligning CDR3 sequences to IMGT reference sequences. For a sequence to be retained, at least a six-nucleotide match to both a V gene segment and a J gene segment was required. Rearrangements were called productive when the CDR3 lacked stop codons and stayed in frame with V and J; all others were non-productive. Following IMGT convention, CDR3 was defined as the stretch from the second conserved V-encoded cysteine to the conserved J-encoded phenylalanine. In an earlier analysis of more than 550 of the donors, sequences lacking an unambiguous match to a single V gene segment were excluded. In an earlier analysis of a few hundred of the donors, V segments were called functional above 56.7% productive rearrangements and were called segregating when the between-donor standard deviation exceeded 5%. A statistical classification framework was developed to diagnose cytomegalovirus status using the catalog of TCR beta chain sequences. In a later analysis, TCR nucleotide sequences were compared against IMGT/GENE-DB human TR gene sequences so that V and J genes could be assigned. In a later analysis, CDR3 sequences and most-parsimonious VDJ recombination scenarios were assigned using the TCRdist pipeline. In a later analysis, each TCR beta chain was defined by its CDR3 amino acid sequence together with its V-gene family, and reads without a unique V-gene family were excluded. A later analysis removed 592 highly shared, low-generation-probability nucleotide sequences to deal with suspected cross-contamination and a sequencing artifact. For each public chain, a later analysis derived a clonal expansion index from normalized ranks of inferred template counts within each repertoire. Generation probabilities in a later analysis came from a VDJ recombination model fitted to out-of-frame rearrangements, and those results were checked against IGoR. A later analysis scored TCR-TCR, TCR-HLA and TCR-CMV co-occurrence with hypergeometric tests, applying a repertoire-size bias correction to TCR pairs. A later analysis estimated false discovery rates by permuting HLA or CMV assignments 20 times. A later analysis grouped co-occurring TCRs with DBSCAN, adding TCRdist sequence similarity when clustering within HLA-allele-positive subsets. For co-occurrence clustering, repertoires with fewer than 30,000 or more than 120,000 public chains were excluded, along with roughly 5 repertoires with anomalous nucleotide sharing. Not all clones reach the TCRdb copy of this immuneACCESS table, which keeps in-frame sequences only. Checked studies attribute under half of the gap to unresolved V genes and leave the rest unexplained. Clone size and the V and J calls come from that table; the DNA yielded D and trimming. The sample table records around 100,000 clones; about 79% of these occur just once. In total, the top ten clones hold around 2.7% of the sample.

The cohort was made up of approximately 700 healthy bone marrow donors. All cohort members were sampled while nominally healthy, although unrecorded immune exposures were likely present. The donor was CMV seronegative and was included in the group of 352 seronegative cohort members. A peripheral blood sample was provided by each donor, and peripheral blood mononuclear cells were used for TCR beta sequencing. The Qiagen DNeasy Blood Extraction Kit was used to extract genomic DNA from the blood cell samples. With respect to this clone: Its binding antigen is unknown. No much larger clone is present one base from it, and per-base qualities are unavailable.

The CDR3 runs 13 amino acids, cysteine and phenylalanine included. CDR3 DNA only is kept here, 39 bases in frame from base 1. Sample: PBMCs. The sequence came from a woman aged 18-29 years in good health and CMV-seronegative. The chain is made from TRBV12-1 and TRBJ2-7; TRBD1 is the table's D call, not checked against the DNA. TRBV12-1 is flagged as a pseudogene. The CDR3 reads as follows: CASSFHWGSEQYF. In nucleotide form, the sequence is TGTGCCAGCAGCTTTCATTGGGGCTCCGAGCAGTACTTC.